This TCR beta chain originates from a study of T cells in women clearing cervical HPV infection. Study-wide results and caveats: Associations may precede or follow infection; HPV-specific or memory T cells were not isolated.

TCRdb's table, derived via immunoSEQ multiplex PCR, lists solely in-frame clones and lacks some. This sample's table reports over 45,000 clones. The germline V gene encodes CDR1 MNHEY and CDR2 SMNVEV (reference sequence). Trimming cost V 5 bases and J 3 bases, with 17 bases left between them. The CDR3 has 15 amino acids. Of note for this clone: Its antigen is unknown. The CDR3 end is not reached by the read, which stops 3 residues before it; the germline J gene fills it in.

The specimen sequenced was blood buffy coat. The clonotype was recovered from a woman aged 18 to 75 with a cervical HPV16 infection that either progressed to CIN3+ or cleared (not recorded which). V is TRBV27 and J is TRBJ2-7; D ambiguous. This CDR3 reads CASSPDGSGCYEQYF. The sequenced part of the CDR3 DNA is TGTGCCAGCAGTCCAGATGGGTCGGGTTGCTACGAG.